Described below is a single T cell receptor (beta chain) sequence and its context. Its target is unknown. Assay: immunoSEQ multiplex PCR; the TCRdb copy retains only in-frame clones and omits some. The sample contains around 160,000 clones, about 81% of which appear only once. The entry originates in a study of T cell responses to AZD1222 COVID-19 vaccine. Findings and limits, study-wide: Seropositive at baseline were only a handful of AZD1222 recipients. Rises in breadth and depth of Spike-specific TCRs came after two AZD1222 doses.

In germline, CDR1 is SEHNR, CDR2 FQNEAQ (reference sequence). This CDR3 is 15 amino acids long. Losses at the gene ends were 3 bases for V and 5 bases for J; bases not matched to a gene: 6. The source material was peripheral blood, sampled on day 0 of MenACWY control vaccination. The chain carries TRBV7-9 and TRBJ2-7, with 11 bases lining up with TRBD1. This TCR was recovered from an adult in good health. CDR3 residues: CASSFPGTGGHEQYF. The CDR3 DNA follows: TGTGCCAGCAGCTTCCCCGGGACAGGGGGACACGAGCAGTACTTC. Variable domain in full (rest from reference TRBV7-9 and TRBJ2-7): DTGVSQNPRHKITKRGQNVTFRCDPISEHNRLYWYRQTLGQGPEFLTYFQNEAQLEKSRLLSDRFSAERPKGSFSTLEIQRTEQGDSAMYLCASSFPGTGGHEQYFGPGTRLTVT.